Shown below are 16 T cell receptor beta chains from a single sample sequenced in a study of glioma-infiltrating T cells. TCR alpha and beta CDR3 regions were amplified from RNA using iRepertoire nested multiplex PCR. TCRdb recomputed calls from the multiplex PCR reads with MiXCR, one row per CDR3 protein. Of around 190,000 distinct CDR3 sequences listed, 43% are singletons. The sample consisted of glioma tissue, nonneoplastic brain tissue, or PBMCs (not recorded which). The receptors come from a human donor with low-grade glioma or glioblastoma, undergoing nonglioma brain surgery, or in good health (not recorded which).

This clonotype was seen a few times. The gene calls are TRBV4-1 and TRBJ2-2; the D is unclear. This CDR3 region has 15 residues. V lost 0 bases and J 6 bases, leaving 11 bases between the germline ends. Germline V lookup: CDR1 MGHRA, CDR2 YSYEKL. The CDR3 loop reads CASSQERQLPGELFF. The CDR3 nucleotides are TGCGCCAGCAGCCAAGAGCGGCAACTACCCGGGGAGCTGTTTTTT.

CDR3 loop: CASSVAGTAYEQYF. The CDR3 DNA follows: TGCGCCAGCAGCGTGGCCGGGACAGCCTACGAGCAGTACTTC. This sequence joins TRBV5-1 and TRBJ2-7, with 7 bases lining up with TRBD1. The CDR3 runs 14 residues. Losses at the gene ends were 4 bases for V and 2 bases for J; bases not matched to a gene: 6. The germline gives CDR1 SGHRS, CDR2 YFSETQ.

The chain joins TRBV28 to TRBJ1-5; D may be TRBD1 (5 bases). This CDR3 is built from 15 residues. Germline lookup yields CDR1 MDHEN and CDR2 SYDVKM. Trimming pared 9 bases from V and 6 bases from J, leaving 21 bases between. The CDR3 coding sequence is TGTGCCAGAACAAAAATGGAAAGGGGAGGTCAGCCCCAGCATTTT. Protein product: CARTKMERGGQPQHF.

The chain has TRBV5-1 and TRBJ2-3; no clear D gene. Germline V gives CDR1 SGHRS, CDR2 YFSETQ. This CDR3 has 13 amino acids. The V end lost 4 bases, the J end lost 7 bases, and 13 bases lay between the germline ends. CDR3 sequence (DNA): TGCGCCAGCAGCCCAGGAGCTGGGTATACGCAGTATTTT. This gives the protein CASSPGAGYTQYF.

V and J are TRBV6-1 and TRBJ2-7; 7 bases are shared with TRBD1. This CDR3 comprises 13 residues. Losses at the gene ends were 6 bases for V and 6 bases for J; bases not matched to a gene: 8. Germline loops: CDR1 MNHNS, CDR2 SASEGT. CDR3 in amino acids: CASSAKRDSEQYF. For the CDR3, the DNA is TGTGCCAGCAGCGCCAAGAGGGACAGCGAGCAGTACTTC.

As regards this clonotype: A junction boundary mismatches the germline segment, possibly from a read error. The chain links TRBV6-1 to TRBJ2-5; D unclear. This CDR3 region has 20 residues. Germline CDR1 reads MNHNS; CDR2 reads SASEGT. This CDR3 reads CAISEPFSRHTTPNQETQYF. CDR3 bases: TGTGCCATCAGTGAGCCATTTAGCCGGCACACTACACCCAACCAAGAGACCCAGTACTTC.

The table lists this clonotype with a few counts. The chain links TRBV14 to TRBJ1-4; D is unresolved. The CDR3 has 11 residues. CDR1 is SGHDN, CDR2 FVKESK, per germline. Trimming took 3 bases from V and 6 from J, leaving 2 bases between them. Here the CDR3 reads CASSQDEKLFF. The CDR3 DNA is TGTGCCAGCAGCCAGGATGAAAAACTGTTTTTT.

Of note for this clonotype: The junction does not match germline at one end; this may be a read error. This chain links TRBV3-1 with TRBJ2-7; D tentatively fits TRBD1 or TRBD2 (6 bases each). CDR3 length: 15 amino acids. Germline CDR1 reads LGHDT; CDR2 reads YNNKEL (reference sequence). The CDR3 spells CTSSQGAGEAYEQYF. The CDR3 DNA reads TGTACCAGCAGCCAAGGGGCAGGGGAGGCCTACGAGCAGTACTTC.

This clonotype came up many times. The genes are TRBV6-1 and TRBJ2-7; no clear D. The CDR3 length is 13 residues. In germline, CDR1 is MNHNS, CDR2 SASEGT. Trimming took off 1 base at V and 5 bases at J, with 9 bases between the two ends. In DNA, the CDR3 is TGTGCCAGCAGTGAAGTGTCCGGCAACGAGCAGTACTTC. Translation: CASSEVSGNEQYF.

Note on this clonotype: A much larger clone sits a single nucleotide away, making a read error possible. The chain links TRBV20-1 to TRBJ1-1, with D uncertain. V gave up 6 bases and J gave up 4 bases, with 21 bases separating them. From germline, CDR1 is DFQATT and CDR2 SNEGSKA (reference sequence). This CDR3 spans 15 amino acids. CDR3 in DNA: TGCAGTGCCCACCGAACTGGAGCGAATAGCACTGAAGCTTTCTTT. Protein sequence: CSAHRTGANSTEAFF.

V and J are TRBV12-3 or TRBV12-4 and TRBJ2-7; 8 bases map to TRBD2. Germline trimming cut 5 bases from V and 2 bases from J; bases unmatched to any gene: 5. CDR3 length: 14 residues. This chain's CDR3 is CASSLGGDAYEQYF. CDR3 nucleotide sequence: TGTGCCAGCAGTCTCGGGGGGGATGCCTACGAGCAGTACTTC.

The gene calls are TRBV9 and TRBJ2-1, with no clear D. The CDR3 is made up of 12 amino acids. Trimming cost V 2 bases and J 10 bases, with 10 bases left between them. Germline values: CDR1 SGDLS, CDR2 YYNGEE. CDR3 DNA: TGTGCCAGCAGCGTTGGGGTAAACGAGCAGTTCTTC. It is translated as CASSVGVNEQFF.

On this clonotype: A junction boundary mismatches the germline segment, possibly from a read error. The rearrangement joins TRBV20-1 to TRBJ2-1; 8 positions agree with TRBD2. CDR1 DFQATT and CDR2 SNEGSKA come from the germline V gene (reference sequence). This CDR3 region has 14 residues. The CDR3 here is CSAGSGEFYNEQLF. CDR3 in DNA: TGCAGTGCGGGTAGCGGGGAATTCTACAATGAGCAGTTGTTC.

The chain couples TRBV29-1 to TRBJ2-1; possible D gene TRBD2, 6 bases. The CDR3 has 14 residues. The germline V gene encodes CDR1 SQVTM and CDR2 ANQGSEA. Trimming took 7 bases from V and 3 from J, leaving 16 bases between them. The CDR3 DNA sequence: TGCAGCGATAGGACCAGGAGGGGCTACAATGAGCAGTTCTTC. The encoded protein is CSDRTRRGYNEQFF.

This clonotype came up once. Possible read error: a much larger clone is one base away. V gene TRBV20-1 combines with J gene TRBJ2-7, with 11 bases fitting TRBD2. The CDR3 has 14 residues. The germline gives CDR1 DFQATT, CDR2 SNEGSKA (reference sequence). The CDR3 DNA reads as TGCAGTGCGGGGAAAGGGACTAGCGGCAACGAGCGGTACTTC. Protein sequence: CSAGKGTSGNERYF.

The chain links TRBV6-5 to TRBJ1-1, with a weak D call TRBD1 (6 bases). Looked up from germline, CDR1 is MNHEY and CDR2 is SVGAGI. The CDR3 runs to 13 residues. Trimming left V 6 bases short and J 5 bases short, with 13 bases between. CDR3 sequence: CASSLGGPTEAFF. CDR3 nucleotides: TGTGCCAGCAGCCTAGGGGGTCCAACTGAAGCTTTCTTT.